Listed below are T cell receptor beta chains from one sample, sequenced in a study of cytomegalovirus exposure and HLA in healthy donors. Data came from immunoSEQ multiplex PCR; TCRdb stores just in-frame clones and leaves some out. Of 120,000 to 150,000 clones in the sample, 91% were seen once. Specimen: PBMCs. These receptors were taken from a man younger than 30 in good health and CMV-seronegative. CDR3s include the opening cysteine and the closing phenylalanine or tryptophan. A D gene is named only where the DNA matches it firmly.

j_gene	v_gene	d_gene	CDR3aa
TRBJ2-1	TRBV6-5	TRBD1	CASKIQGNNEQFF
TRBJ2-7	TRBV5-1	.	CASSLVAGKTYEQYF
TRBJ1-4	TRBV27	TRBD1	CASSPRSGGLEKLFF
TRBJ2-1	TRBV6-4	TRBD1	CASSDTDRNNEQFF
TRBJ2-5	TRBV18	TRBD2	CASSPRTSGKETQYF
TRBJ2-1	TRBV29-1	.	CSVALIQGNEQFF
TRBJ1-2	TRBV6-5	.	CASSPDRNYGYTF
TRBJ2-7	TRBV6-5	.	CASSYSVGTSYEQYF
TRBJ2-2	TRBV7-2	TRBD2	CASRTSGGITGELFF
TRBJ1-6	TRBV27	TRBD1	CASSLKTGAVGSPLHF
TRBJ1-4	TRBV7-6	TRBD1	CASSLAVSRTGNEKLFF
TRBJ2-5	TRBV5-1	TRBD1	CASSAGTGGRETQYF
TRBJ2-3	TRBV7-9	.	CASSLALRDTQYF
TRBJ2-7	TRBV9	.	CASSVDLARGNEQYF
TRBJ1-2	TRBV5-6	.	CASSLRSGYTF
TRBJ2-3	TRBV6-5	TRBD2	CASKLKAGGTDTQYF
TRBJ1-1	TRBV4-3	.	CASSLTPEVRNTEAFF
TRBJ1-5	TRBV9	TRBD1	CASSVEGQVNQPQHF
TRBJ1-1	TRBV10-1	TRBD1	CASSEGGSNTEAFF
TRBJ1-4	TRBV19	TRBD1	CASSPGQGFEKLFF
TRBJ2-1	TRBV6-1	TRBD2	CASSPLAGGPNEQFF
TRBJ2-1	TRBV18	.	CASSPGFSGNEQFF
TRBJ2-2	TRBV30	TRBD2	CAWSRAGVTGELFF
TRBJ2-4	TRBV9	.	CASSLSAGLGAIQYF
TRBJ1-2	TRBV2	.	CASSEALRTASRYGYTF
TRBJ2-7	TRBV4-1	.	CASSHAVFGEAYEQYF
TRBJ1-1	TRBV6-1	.	CASSVVGRPLNTEAFF
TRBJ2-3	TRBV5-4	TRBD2	CASSLEILAGEPTDTQYF
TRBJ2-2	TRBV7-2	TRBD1	CASSLRQGVAGELFF
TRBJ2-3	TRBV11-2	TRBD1	CASAPGTGEPDTQYF
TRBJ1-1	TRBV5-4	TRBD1	CASSFGARPGGNTEAFF
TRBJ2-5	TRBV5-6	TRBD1	CASSPGGGETQYF
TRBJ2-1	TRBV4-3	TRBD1	CASSQPLGMAGGHYNEQFF
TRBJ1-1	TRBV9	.	CASSVGFRTEAFF
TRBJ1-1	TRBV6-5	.	CASSTVPTEAFF
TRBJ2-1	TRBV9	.	CASSVEGQLPYNEQFF
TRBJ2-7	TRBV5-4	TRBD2	CASSFVGLAGGRWYEQYF
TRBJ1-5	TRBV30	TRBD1	CAWSVQGSNQPQHF
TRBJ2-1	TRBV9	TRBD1	CASTPGQGAIGSYNEQFF
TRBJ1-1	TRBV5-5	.	CASSPSVTEAFF
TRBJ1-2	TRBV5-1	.	CASSPDRTYGYTF
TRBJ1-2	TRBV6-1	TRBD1	CAISESHRGQNYGYTF
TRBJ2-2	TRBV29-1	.	CSVGSLRSSGELFF
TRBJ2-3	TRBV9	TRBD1	CASSVDGTGPDTQYF
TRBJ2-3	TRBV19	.	CASSIDYRYTDTQYF
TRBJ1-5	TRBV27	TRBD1	CASSEQGIRDQPQHF
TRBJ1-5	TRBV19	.	CASSSPSLDSYSNQPQHF
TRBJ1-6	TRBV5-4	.	CASSFQGTDSPLHF
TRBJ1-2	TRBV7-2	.	CASSWYREVGDGYTF
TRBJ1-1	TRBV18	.	CASSPPTGGMNTEAFF
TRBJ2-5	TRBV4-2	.	CASSQVSAGGYQETQYF
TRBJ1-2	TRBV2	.	CASSDSGKMNGYTF